This TCR beta chain was profiled in a study of regulatory T cells in long-lasting Graves disease (dated by TCRdb to 2020 to 2023). Context from the whole study: Persistent Graves' disease meant more than 5 years of antithyroid drug treatment with TSH receptor autoantibodies that stayed positive. Persistent Graves' disease patients in the clinical cohort had taken antithyroid drugs for 8 to 12 years on average. A total of roughly 33 samples underwent TCR sequencing: around 13 from persistent and around 20 from newly diagnosed Graves' disease patients. The study was conducted in China and was registered as a clinical trial. Peripheral blood TCR sequencing and RNA sequencing compared persistent Graves' disease patients with newly diagnosed Graves' disease patients.

This clonotype has a count of ten or more. There is no known antigen for this receptor. One base away there is no much larger clone; base qualities are not given. Findings and caveats that apply to the study as a whole: Persistent Graves' disease patients showed lower TCR Shannon entropy and fewer highly expanded clones than newly diagnosed patients, suggesting clonal expansion. Persistent disease showed preferential use of TRBV28, TRBJ1-2 and TRBJ2-5, whereas newly diagnosed disease favored TRBV20-1 and TRBJ2-1. Only the TCR beta chain was sequenced and analyzed. Only peripheral blood was studied, because thyroid tissue, the primary lesion, was inaccessible. Patients with persistent disease shared more public clonotypes (about 2,900) than newly diagnosed patients did (around 1,000). As a limitation, the authors acknowledged that the small sample size may reduce accuracy.

Library method: multiplex PCR. Sequencing was carried out with an Illumina HiSeq 4000. TCR beta libraries were built with iRepertoire HTBI primers and Arm-PCR amplification of CDR3 regions. PCR products were gel purified before sequencing. The original methods were these. Across samples, 60 to 70 TRBV and 15 or so TRBJ segments were identified and used for gene usage analysis of CDR3 amino acid clonotypes. Filtered high-quality paired reads were merged into contigs using COPE and FqMerger. BLAST was used to align contigs to IMGT TRBV, TRBD and TRBJ reference genes, with CDR3 defined following IMGT. Any clonotype with a frequency above 0.1% was counted as a highly expanded clone. Repertoire diversity was measured by Shannon entropy, and V-J evenness by the Gini coefficient. Clonotypes shared by more than one individual were considered public. The raw public reads went through TCRdb reprocessing: fastp at Q25, MiXCR clone calling, in-frame beta chains kept. All rows with the same CDR3 protein become a single entry with the most common DNA and genes. TCRdb, not the original authors, processed these V and J calls. The sample has about 470,000 distinct CDR3 sequences on record, roughly 20% of them singletons. The ten top clones hold about 8.3% of the sample.

Per the publication, the time point label means: persistent/refractory GD, antithyroid drugs over 5 years with positive TRAb. For both TCR sequencing and RNA sequencing, RNA was extracted from PBMCs in TRIzol. The diagnosis of Graves' disease followed American Thyroid Association guidelines. Patients for the study were recruited at an endocrinology department in Xi'an, China. From each patient, around 9 milliliters of peripheral blood was collected into an EDTA anticoagulant tube. Ficoll Paque Plus density gradient separation was used to isolate PBMCs, and no further T cell sorting was done. RNA quality was checked with an Agilent 2100 Bioanalyzer and agarose gel, and concentration with a NanoDrop 2000. The V and J ends are trimmed by 5 bases and 8 bases, leaving 15 bases between them. There are 13 amino acids in the CDR3, from cysteine to phenylalanine inclusive. Just the 39-base CDR3 DNA is kept, in frame starting at base 1. CDR1 is given as MDHEN and CDR2 as SYDVKM, both from the germline V gene.

The chain was built from TRBV28 and TRBJ1-2, and the D gene may be TRBD1, 6 bases matching. This specimen consisted of peripheral blood mononuclear cells (PBMCs), obtained when the disease was refractory, from a patient treated with antithyroid drugs. The clonotype comes from a female donor with Graves disease. The nucleotides are TGTGCCAGCAGTGCCTACAGGGTGGGAGGCTACACCTTC. This is translated as CASSAYRVGGYTF.